Described below is a single TCR beta chain sequence and its context. The entry originates in a study of siplizumab effects on memory and regulatory T cells. The length of the CDR3 is 15 residues. With 2 bases removed from V and 5 bases from J, the gap between germline ends came to 16 bases. Per germline, CDR1 GTSNPN and CDR2 SVGIG (reference sequence). The table came from immunoSEQ multiplex PCR; TCRdb's copy has only in-frame clones and leaves some out. The sample holds about 100,000 clones, 93% seen once. The specimen sequenced was Tregs sorted from blood. The J gene is TRBJ2-1, the V gene TRBV30; D remains unclear. The origin of this receptor is a human donor in good health. CDR3 nucleotides: TGTGCCTGGAGTCCTTGGAGCGAGAGAGACAATGAGCAGTTCTTC. Protein sequence: CAWSPWSERDNEQFF.